These 10 T cell receptor beta chains were sequenced from one sample in a study of regulatory T cells in long-lasting Graves disease (dated by TCRdb to the early 2020s). The sample's time point label, decoded: newly diagnosed GD, antithyroid drugs for less than 3 months. For both TCR sequencing and RNA sequencing, RNA was extracted from PBMCs using TRIzol. Receptors were amplified or captured by multiplex PCR. This sample was sequenced with an Illumina HiSeq 4000. TCR beta libraries were built with iRepertoire HTBI primers and Arm-PCR amplification of CDR3 regions. TCRdb applied fastp at Q25 and MiXCR to the public reads, then kept only in-frame beta chains. CDR3 protein duplicates are merged, each entry listing the most common genes and DNA. The sample data list roughly 350,000 distinct CDR3 sequences, and around 15% of these were observed just once. 20% of the sample goes to the ten largest clones.

These records were also assigned to another study, of T cells in Graves' hyperthyroidism and ophthalmopathy.

Sequenced here: peripheral blood mononuclear cells (PBMCs), sampled at new diagnosis, from a patient treated with antithyroid drugs. These receptors all come from a woman aged 18-29 years with Graves disease. Donor details come from another sample of the same person, matched by shared clones.

In its sample, this clonotype was seen a few times. This chain links TRBV6-2 or TRBV6-3 with TRBJ2-2, with D tentatively TRBD1 (6 bases). Germline CDR1 is MNHEY and CDR2 is SVGEGT. Trimming cost V 4 bases and J 6 bases, with 12 bases left between them. The CDR3 consists of 14 residues. CDR3 amino acids: CASSFRAGAGELFF. The CDR3 nucleotides read TGTGCCAGCAGTTTTCGGGCAGGGGCCGGGGAGCTGTTTTTT.

This clonotype was observed a few times. The chain is built from TRBV4-2 and TRBJ2-3, with 10 positions matching TRBD2. The CDR3 length is 16 residues. Germline values: CDR1 LGHNA, CDR2 YNFKEQ. The junction had 8 bases not matched to a gene; V was cut back by 4 bases and J by 4 bases. The CDR3 sequence is CASSLSGGAQADTQYF. CDR3 sequence (DNA): TGTGCCAGCAGCCTGAGCGGGGGGGCCCAGGCAGATACGCAGTATTTT.

This clonotype was found many times. V and J are TRBV7-9 and TRBJ2-5, with D possibly called TRBD1 or TRBD2 (5 bases each). This CDR3 contains 15 residues. Germline loops: CDR1 SEHNR, CDR2 FQNEAQ (reference sequence). The V gene lost 7 bases and the J gene lost 5 bases, with 20 bases spanning the gap. The CDR3 reads CASTLEGSPGETQYF. The CDR3 DNA reads TGTGCCAGCACCCTAGAGGGGAGTCCGGGGGAGACCCAGTACTTC.

This clonotype was counted ten times or more. The chain is built from TRBV2 and TRBJ2-7, with no clear D. The germline CDR1 and CDR2 sequences are SNHLY and FYNNEI. There are 13 residues in the CDR3. V was shortened by 1 base and J by 4 bases, with 8 bases between the two germline ends. This chain's CDR3 is CASSEVQEYEQYF. The CDR3 DNA reads TGTGCCAGCAGTGAAGTCCAGGAGTACGAGCAGTACTTC.

V gene TRBV10-2 combines with J gene TRBJ1-1; 8 bases fit TRBD1. The CDR3 has 13 residues. Germline V CDR1 and CDR2: WSHSY, SAAADI. Germline trimming cut 6 bases from V and 5 bases from J; bases unmatched to any gene: 5. The CDR3, as DNA: TGCGCCAGCAGAGGACAGGGTGTAACTGAAGCTTTCTTT. This codes for CASRGQGVTEAFF.

This clonotype was picked up many times. This chain connects TRBV3-1 to TRBJ1-2, with a tentative D call TRBD1 (5 bases). Germline V gene lookup returns CDR1 LGHDT and CDR2 YNNKEL (reference sequence). This CDR3 comprises 17 residues. Trimming took 0 bases from V and 4 from J, leaving 18 bases between them. Here the CDR3 reads CASSQDHSGIQGYGYTF. The CDR3, as DNA: TGTGCCAGCAGCCAAGACCACTCCGGGATCCAGGGCTATGGCTACACCTTC.

Many counts were recorded for this clonotype. V usage is TRBV3-1 and J usage is TRBJ1-3; D gene ambiguous. Trimming removed 1 base at V and 3 bases at J, with 1 base between. Looked up from germline, CDR1 is LGHDT and CDR2 is YNNKEL (reference sequence). The CDR3 is 12 amino acids. CDR3 region: CASSQGGNTIYF. Here the CDR3 DNA reads TGTGCCAGCAGCCAAGGTGGAAACACCATATATTTT.

The chain has TRBV19 and TRBJ2-4; TRBD2 aligns across 14 bases. J lost 0 bases, V lost 5 bases, and 6 bases had no gene match. CDR1 is LNHDA and CDR2 is SQIVND in the germline V gene (reference sequence). The CDR3 covers 18 residues. CDR3 DNA sequence: TGTGCCAGTAGTGTAGCCGGGACTAGCGGGAGAGCCAAAAACATTCAGTACTTC. Translation: CASSVAGTSGRAKNIQYF.

This clonotype was seen ten or more times. The DNA for the CDR3 is TGTGCCAGCAGCCCAAATCAAGCGTACGAGCAGTACTTC. Translating it yields CASSPNQAYEQYF. The chain carries TRBV11-2 and TRBJ2-7, with D uncertain. Trimming took 5 bases from V and 4 from J, leaving 12 bases between them. The germline gives CDR1 SGHAT, CDR2 FQNNGV. The CDR3 loop spans 13 amino acids.

On this clonotype itself: One base separates it from a far larger clone, so it is likely a read error. The CDR3 sequence: CASSPTSAYNEQFF. CDR3 coding DNA: TGTGCCAGCAGTCCGACTAGCGCCTACAATGAGCAGTTCTTC. The rearrangement uses TRBV3-1 and TRBJ2-1; 8 bases align to TRBD2. Unmatched junction bases numbered 3, after V lost 6 bases and J lost 2 bases. The CDR3 consists of 14 residues. The germline CDR1 and CDR2 sequences are LGHDT and YNNKEL (reference sequence).